The 23 T cell receptor beta chains listed next were all sequenced from one sample in a study of spatial heterogeneity in lung cancer. Time point indicated: blood at routine non-recurrence follow-up after resection. TCRdb called the 5' RACE reads again in MiXCR, with one record for every CDR3 protein. The data contain more than 30,000 distinct CDR3 sequences, 10% of them singletons. This material consisted of PBMCs, taken at follow-up. The source is a female donor with early-stage non-small cell lung cancer.

This clonotype was detected only a few times. The rearrangement links TRBV10-3 to TRBJ1-1; TRBD1 is a possible D gene (5 bases). CDR1 is ENHRY, CDR2 SYGVKD, per germline. CDR3 length: 17 amino acids. V was shortened by 0 bases and J by 2 bases, with 16 bases between the two germline ends. The CDR3 DNA is TGTGCCATCAGTGAGTCGCAGCGGGGCATACCAAACACTGAAGCTTTCTTT. This encodes CAISESQRGIPNTEAFF.

This clonotype was observed many times. V gene TRBV7-9 combines with J gene TRBJ1-6; D not certain. Germline V lookup: CDR1 SEHNR, CDR2 FQNEAQ (reference sequence). V was trimmed by 5 bases and J by 8 bases, leaving 7 bases between them. This CDR3 is built from 12 residues. CDR3: CASSANDSPLHF. In DNA, the CDR3 is TGTGCCAGCAGCGCAAATGATTCACCCCTCCACTTT.

This clonotype occurred a few times. V usage is TRBV20-1 and J usage is TRBJ1-5, with unresolved D. Germline values: CDR1 DFQATT, CDR2 SNEGSKA (reference sequence). The CDR3 has 15 amino acids. V was pared by 0 bases and J by 0 bases, with 9 bases between. The CDR3 spells CSARDRQISNQPQHF. The CDR3 DNA follows: TGCAGTGCTAGAGATCGGCAAATTAGCAATCAGCCCCAGCATTTT.

This chain connects TRBV7-3 to TRBJ1-1, with unresolved D. This CDR3 region has 17 residues. V dropped 0 bases and J dropped 1 base, with 15 bases sitting between them. Germline V lookup: CDR1 SGHTA, CDR2 FQGTGA. The CDR3 loop is CASSLTPGGEWNTEAFF. The CDR3 coding sequence is TGTGCCAGCAGCTTAACGCCCGGCGGCGAATGGAACACTGAAGCTTTCTTT.

This clonotype was counted ten times or more. This sequence joins TRBV9 and TRBJ2-2; 10 bases are shared with TRBD1. V lost 3 bases to trimming and J lost 4 bases; unmatched junction nucleotides: 6. CDR3 length equals 16 residues. From germline, CDR1 is SGDLS and CDR2 YYNGEE. The chain's CDR3 is CASSATTGGGTGELFF. The CDR3, as DNA: TGTGCCAGCAGCGCGACGACAGGGGGCGGCACCGGGGAGCTGTTTTTT.

At least ten counts were recorded for this clonotype. The V gene is TRBV12-3 or TRBV12-4, the J gene TRBJ2-7, with no clear D. V shed 8 bases and J shed 5 bases, with 22 bases lying between them. The CDR3 extends over 15 amino acids. CDR3 nucleotide sequence: TGTGCCAGCGCGATTATCGCCCCTAGTGTAAACGAGCAGTACTTC. As protein: CASAIIAPSVNEQYF.

This clonotype was recorded at least ten times. The chain links TRBV18 to TRBJ1-1, with D uncertain. The CDR3 length is 14 residues. In germline, CDR1 is KGHSH, CDR2 LQKENI. V lost 4 bases and J lost 7, with 16 bases in between. CDR3 region: CASSLSTQNGEAFF. CDR3 DNA: TGTGCCAGCTCACTCTCGACCCAGAACGGTGAAGCTTTCTTT. Variable domain in full (rest from reference TRBV18 and TRBJ1-1): NAGVMQNPRHLVRRRGQEARLRCSPMKGHSHVYWYRQLPEEGLKFMVYLQKENIIDESGMPKERFSAEFPKEGPSILRIQQVVRGDSAAYFCASSLSTQNGEAFFGQGTRLTVV.

The chain recombines TRBV2 with TRBJ1-2; 9 nucleotides line up with TRBD1. This CDR3 contains 15 residues. CDR1 and CDR2 (germline): SNHLY, FYNNEI. The trim removed 4 bases at V and 5 bases at J, leaving 8 bases unmatched. CDR3 protein: CASSGGQGIGYGYTF. In DNA form, the CDR3 reads TGTGCCAGCAGTGGAGGACAGGGGATCGGGTATGGCTACACCTTC.

Many counts were recorded for this clonotype. This sequence joins TRBV24-1 and TRBJ2-2; 8 bases line up with TRBD1. CDR3 length: 16 residues. The germline gives CDR1 KGHDR, CDR2 SFDVKD. The trim removed 0 bases at V and 7 bases at J, leaving 6 bases unmatched. The CDR3 DNA is TGTGCCACCAGTGATTTGGGGCAGGGGGCCTACGGGGAGCTGTTTTTT. As protein: CATSDLGQGAYGELFF.

This clonotype has a handful of counts. The chain recombines TRBV7-8 with TRBJ1-2; TRBD1 might be the D (5 bases). Germline CDR1 reads SGHVS; CDR2 reads FQNEAQ. Trimming stripped 4 bases from V and 4 bases from J, with 16 bases between. This CDR3 has 15 amino acids. The DNA of the CDR3 is TGTGCCAGCAGCTCAGAGGCCCTCAGGGCCTATGGCTACACCTTC. Protein product: CASSSEALRAYGYTF.

This clonotype showed up many times. V gene TRBV12-3 or TRBV12-4 combines with J gene TRBJ2-7, with TRBD1 identical over 9 bases. CDR3 size: 14 residues. The V gene end was trimmed by 6 bases and the J gene end by 6 bases; junction bases not matched to a gene: 9. This chain's CDR3 is CASSGDRENFEQYF. The CDR3 DNA follows: TGTGCCAGCAGCGGGGACAGGGAAAATTTCGAGCAGTACTTC.

The V and J genes are TRBV6-5 and TRBJ2-1; TRBD2 matches at 10 bases. Germline lookup yields CDR1 MNHEY and CDR2 SVGAGI. This CDR3 has 16 amino acids. V dropped 0 bases and J dropped 2; count of bases not matched to a gene: 1. CDR3 region: CASSYSSGGAYNEQFF. The CDR3 DNA reads TGTGCCAGCAGTTACTCCAGCGGGGGGGCCTACAATGAGCAGTTCTTC.

At least ten counts were recorded for this clonotype. V and J are TRBV5-5 and TRBJ2-7, with a tentative D call TRBD2 (5 bases). Trimming left V 0 bases short and J 4 bases short, with 11 bases between. Germline CDR1 reads SGHKS; CDR2 reads YYEKEE (reference sequence). This CDR3 has 14 residues. The CDR3 DNA sequence: TGTGCCAGCAGCTTGGCTGGCGGGCCTTACGAGCAGTACTTC. This codes for CASSLAGGPYEQYF.

With respect to this clonotype: Just one base apart from a much larger clone, this may be a read error. The chain combines TRBV5-1 with TRBJ2-3, with TRBD2 matching over 10 bases. V gave up 0 bases and J gave up 1 base; unmatched junction bases: 5. Germline V gene lookup returns CDR1 SGHRS and CDR2 YFSETQ. The CDR3 runs 17 residues. The CDR3 loop reads CASSLGTSGPGTDTQYF. The CDR3 DNA follows: TGCGCCAGCAGCTTGGGGACTAGCGGACCTGGCACAGATACGCAGTATTTT.

This clonotype turned up a few times. The V gene is TRBV5-1, the J gene TRBJ2-5, with TRBD2 matching over 10 bases. Looked up from germline, CDR1 is SGHRS and CDR2 is YFSETQ. With 1 base clipped from V and 2 bases from J, the junction kept 2 bases outside the gene matches. CDR3 size: 15 residues. In DNA, the CDR3 is TGCGCCAGCAGCTTGACAGCGGGGGGGCAAGAGACCCAGTACTTC. This encodes CASSLTAGGQETQYF.

This clonotype was seen many times. The chain uses TRBV20-1 and TRBJ1-4; the D is unclear. The germline gives CDR1 DFQATT, CDR2 SNEGSKA (reference sequence). V lost 4 bases and J 0 bases, leaving 12 bases between the germline ends. CDR3 size: 15 residues. The CDR3 DNA follows: TGCAGTGCTAAGGAGGGAGTCACAACTAATGAAAAACTGTTTTTT. It codes for CSAKEGVTTNEKLFF.

The chain carries TRBV7-2 and TRBJ2-2; D is unclear. V shed 3 bases and J shed 0 bases, with 8 bases lying between them. CDR3 length: 15 amino acids. Germline loops: CDR1 SGHTA, CDR2 FQGNSA. The CDR3 nucleotides read TGTGCCAGCAGCTTGATGACAACGAACACCGGGGAGCTGTTTTTT. Protein product: CASSLMTTNTGELFF.

This clonotype was seen repeatedly, ten times or more. The rearrangement uses TRBV12-3 or TRBV12-4 and TRBJ2-2; D is perhaps TRBD2 (6 bases). The CDR3 loop spans 16 amino acids. Trimming removed 3 bases at V and 1 base at J, with 12 bases between. This CDR3 reads CASSLWIGGNTGELFF. CDR3 sequence (DNA): TGTGCCAGCAGTTTGTGGATCGGGGGGAACACCGGGGAGCTGTTTTTT.

This clonotype was seen repeatedly, ten times or more. The chain is built from TRBV11-2 and TRBJ2-3; D may correspond to TRBD1 or TRBD2 (7 bases each). The length of the CDR3 is 15 residues. Germline values: CDR1 SGHAT, CDR2 FQNNGV. Trimming pared 5 bases from V and 5 bases from J, leaving 17 bases between. The CDR3 DNA is TGTGCCAGCAGCCCAGGGGGGGGGCCTCAAGATACGCAGTATTTT. Translation: CASSPGGGPQDTQYF.

The sample holds many counts of this clonotype. The J gene is TRBJ2-1, the V gene TRBV6-6; TRBD2 is a possible D gene (5 bases). In germline, CDR1 is MNHNY, CDR2 SVGAGI (reference sequence). The V end lost 4 bases, the J end lost 8 bases, and 12 bases lay between the germline ends. The CDR3 consists of 13 residues. The CDR3 nucleotides read TGTGCCAGCAGTTTGCGGGCCGGAGATGAGCAGTTCTTC. It is translated as CASSLRAGDEQFF.

This clonotype was recorded a few times. The V gene is TRBV20-1, the J gene TRBJ1-2; no definite D call. Germline V gene sequence: CDR1 DFQATT, CDR2 SNEGSKA (reference sequence). Trimming removed 2 bases from V and 2 bases from J, with 9 bases in between. CDR3 length equals 13 residues. The CDR3 DNA is TGCAGTGCTAGATCGGCCAGAAACTATGGCTACACCTTC. Its translation: CSARSARNYGYTF.

This clonotype was observed a handful of times. The rearrangement uses TRBV20-1 and TRBJ1-5; no clear D gene. The CDR3 runs 14 residues. Trimming took off 3 bases at V and 4 bases at J, with 13 bases between the two ends. Per germline, CDR1 DFQATT and CDR2 SNEGSKA (reference sequence). This CDR3 is CSARESAGNQPQHF. The CDR3 nucleotides are TGCAGTGCTAGGGAGAGTGCTGGTAATCAGCCCCAGCATTTT.

A word on this clonotype: A much larger clone differs by one base, so this may be a read error. The chain uses TRBV25-1 and TRBJ1-1; D is ambiguous. The ends were cut back, 7 bases at V and 3 bases at J, with 9 bases in the middle. Germline values: CDR1 MGHDK, CDR2 SYGVNS. The CDR3 is made up of 12 amino acids. The CDR3 DNA reads TGTGCCAGCAACGGGAGTTACACTGAAGCTTTCTTT. It translates to CASNGSYTEAFF.